Here is one T cell receptor (beta chain) with its context. Germline V gene lookup returns CDR1 KGHDR and CDR2 SFDVKD. V dropped 4 bases and J dropped 3 bases, with 8 bases sitting between them. CDR3 length: 13 amino acids. Profiled with immunoSEQ multiplex PCR; TCRdb holds only in-frame clones, not every one. This repertoire shows 190,000 or so clones, about 83% found once; its top ten account for around 1%. The data belong to a study of blood T cell repertoires in COVID-19. Sequenced sample: peripheral blood. The receptor was derived from a woman younger than 35 who had recovered from COVID-19. The V gene is TRBV24-1, the J gene TRBJ1-2, with D uncertain. The CDR3: CATSDPGYYGYTF. The CDR3 coding sequence is TGTGCCACCAGTGACCCGGGGTACTATGGCTACACCTTC.